Sequencing of this T cell receptor beta chain was carried out in a study of metastatic and nonmetastatic thyroid tumors. Comments on this clone: Antigen: not known.

TCRdb used MiXCR to call clones anew from the PCR reads. The sample holds more than 20,000 clones, less than 20% seen once. Whole-study findings and limits: Patients with malignant thyroid tumors reportedly had significantly higher TCR beta diversity than those with benign nodules, in blood and tumor.

Until they underwent thyroid surgery, no patient had received any treatment. This CDR3 region has 15 residues. V was pared by 4 bases and J by 3 bases, with 9 bases of the junction left unmatched. From germline, CDR1 is SGHTA and CDR2 FQGTGA. The genes are TRBV7-3 and TRBJ2-7, with 7 bases aligning to TRBD2. Sequencing was done on a sample of adjacent normal tissue. The TCR comes from a male donor with papillary thyroid cancer or a benign thyroid nodule (not recorded which). Some clones in this sample may be carry-over from other donors' samples. The CDR3 sequence is CASSSSSGNNYEQYF. In DNA, the CDR3 is TGTGCCAGCAGCTCCTCCAGCGGGAATAACTACGAGCAGTACTTC. Looking up the rest from reference TRBV7-3 and TRBJ2-7 gives the full variable domain: GAGVSQTPSNKVTEKGKYVELRCDPISGHTALYWYRQSLGQGPEFLIYFQGTGAADDSGLPNDRFFAVRPEGSVSTLKIQRTERGDSAVYLCASSSSSGNNYEQYFGPGTRLTVT.